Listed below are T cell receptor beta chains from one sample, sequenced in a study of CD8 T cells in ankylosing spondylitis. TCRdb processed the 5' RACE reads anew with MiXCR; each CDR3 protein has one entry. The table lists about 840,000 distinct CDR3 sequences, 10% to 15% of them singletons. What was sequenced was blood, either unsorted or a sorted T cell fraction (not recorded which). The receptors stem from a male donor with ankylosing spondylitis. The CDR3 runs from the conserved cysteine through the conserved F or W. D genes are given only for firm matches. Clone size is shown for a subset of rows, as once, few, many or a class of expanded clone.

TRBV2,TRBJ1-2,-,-,TGTGCCAGCAGGAACCGGGAGCCTTATGGCTACACCTTC,CASRNREPYGYTF
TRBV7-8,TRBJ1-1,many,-,TGTGCCAGCAGCTTAGCGGGCAGCTACCTTGAAGCTTTCTTT,CASSLAGSYLEAFF
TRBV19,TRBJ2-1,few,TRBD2,TGTGCCAGTAAAGCGGGAAACCGCGACTCGGGGGAGCAGTTCTTC,CASKAGNRDSGEQFF
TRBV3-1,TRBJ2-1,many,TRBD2,TGTGCCAGCAGCCAGGTTAGCGGGAGGGCCTCCTACAATGAGCAGTTCTTC,CASSQVSGRASYNEQFF
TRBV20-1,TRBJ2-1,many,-,TGCAGTGCTAGAGTCGGGCGGAGCACCTACAATGAGCAGTTCTTC,CSARVGRSTYNEQFF
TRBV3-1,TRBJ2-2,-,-,TGTGCCAGCAGCCGCCCCGGGCGGGAGCTGTTTTTT,CASSRPGRELFF
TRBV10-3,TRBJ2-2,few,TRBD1,TGTGCCATCAGTGAGATCACAGGGGGGACCGGGGAGCTGTTTTTT,CAISEITGGTGELFF
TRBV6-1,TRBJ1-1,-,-,TGTGCCAGCAGGCCCTTGATCCTAGTGGGGTACACTGAAGCTTTCTTT,CASRPLILVGYTEAFF
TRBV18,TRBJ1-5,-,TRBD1,TGTGCCAGCTCCCGAGCCCCCGGGACAGGAGATCAGCCCCAGCATTTT,CASSRAPGTGDQPQHF
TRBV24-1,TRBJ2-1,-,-,TGTGCCACCAGTTTGGACGGGGCTAGATCCTACAATGAGCAGTTCTTC,CATSLDGARSYNEQFF
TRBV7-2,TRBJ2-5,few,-,TGTGCCAGCAGCTTAAGATCGGCGGGGTTCGAGACCCAGTACTTC,CASSLRSAGFETQYF
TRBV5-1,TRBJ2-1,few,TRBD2,TGCGCCAGCAGCTTGGAGCGGGAGGCCGATGAGCAGTTCTTC,CASSLEREADEQFF
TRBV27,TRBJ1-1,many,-,TGTGCCAGCAGATCCTGGCGGGGGGCAGGCACTGAAGCTTTCTTT,CASRSWRGAGTEAFF
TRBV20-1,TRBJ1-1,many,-,TGCAGTGCTGGCGGGGCTTTCTTT,CSAGGAFF
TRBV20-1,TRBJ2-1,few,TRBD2,TGCAGTGCTAGAATTCCCGGACTAGCGGGGGTCAATGAGCAGTTCTTC,CSARIPGLAGVNEQFF
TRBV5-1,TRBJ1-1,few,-,TGCGCCAGCAGGGGAGGGATGAGCACTGAAGCTTTCTTT,CASRGGMSTEAFF
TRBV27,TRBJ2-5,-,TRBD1,TGTGCCAGCAGTTTAATAGTTTGGACAGGACCTTATCCGGGGACCCAGTACTTC,CASSLIVWTGPYPGTQYF
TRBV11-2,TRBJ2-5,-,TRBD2,TGTGCCAGCAGCCGAAGCGGGAGGACAGAGACCCAGTACTTC,CASSRSGRTETQYF
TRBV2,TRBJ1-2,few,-,TGTGCCAGCAGTGAAGGGGACGGATCCCTAAGGAGCTACACCTTC,CASSEGDGSLRSYTF
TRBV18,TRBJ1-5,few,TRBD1,TGTGCCAGTTCGAAACAGGGGAATAGCAATCAGCCCCAGCATTTT,CASSKQGNSNQPQHF
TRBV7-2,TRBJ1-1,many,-,TGTGCCAGCAACCCTCGGGGCACTGAAGCTTTCTTT,CASNPRGTEAFF
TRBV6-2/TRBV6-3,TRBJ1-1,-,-,TGTGCCAGCAGTTACTACATATGGGACACTGAAGCTTTCTTT,CASSYYIWDTEAFF
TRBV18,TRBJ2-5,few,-,TGTGCCAGCTCACCACTCACGGGGGAGACCCAGTACTTC,CASSPLTGETQYF
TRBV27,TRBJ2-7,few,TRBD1,TGTGCCAGCAGTTTATCGACGGGGACAGTCTACGAGCAGTACTTC,CASSLSTGTVYEQYF
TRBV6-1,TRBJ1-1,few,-,TGTGCCAGCTCCAAGCCGGAGAACACTGAAGCTTTCTTT,CASSKPENTEAFF
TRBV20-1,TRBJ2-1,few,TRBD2,TGCAGTGCGAGGGGACTAGCGGGAACCTACAATGAGCAGTTCTTC,CSARGLAGTYNEQFF
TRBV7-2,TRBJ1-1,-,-,TGTGCCAGCAGTAATAAGTGGGGGTCTGAAGCTTTCTTT,CASSNKWGSEAFF
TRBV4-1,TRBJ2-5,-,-,TGCGCCAGCAGCCAGGAATGGGGGAGGATGTTGGAGACCCAGTACTTC,CASSQEWGRMLETQYF
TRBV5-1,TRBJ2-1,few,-,TGCGCCAGCAGCTTACCTCCCCTGGATGAGCAGTTCTTC,CASSLPPLDEQFF
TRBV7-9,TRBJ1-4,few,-,TGTGCCAGCAGCTTGGGGGGGGTCCGGGATGAAAAACTGTTTTTT,CASSLGGVRDEKLFF
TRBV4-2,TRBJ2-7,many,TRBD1,TGTGCCAGCAGCCGTCGGGACAGCACCTACGAGCAGTACTTC,CASSRRDSTYEQYF